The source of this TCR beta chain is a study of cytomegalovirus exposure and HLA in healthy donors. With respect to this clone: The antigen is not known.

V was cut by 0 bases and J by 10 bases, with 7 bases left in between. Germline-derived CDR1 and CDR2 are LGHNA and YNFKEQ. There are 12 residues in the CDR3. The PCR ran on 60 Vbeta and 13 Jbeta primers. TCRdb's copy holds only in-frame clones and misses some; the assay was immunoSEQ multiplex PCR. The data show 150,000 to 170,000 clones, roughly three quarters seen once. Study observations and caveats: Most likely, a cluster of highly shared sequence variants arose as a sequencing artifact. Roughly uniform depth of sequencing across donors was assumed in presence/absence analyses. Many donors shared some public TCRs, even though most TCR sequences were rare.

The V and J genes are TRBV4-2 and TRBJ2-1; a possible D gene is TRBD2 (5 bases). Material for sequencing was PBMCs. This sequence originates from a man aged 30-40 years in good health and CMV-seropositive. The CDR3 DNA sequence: TGTGCCAGCAGCCAAGAGCGGGTCGAGCAGTTCTTC. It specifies CASSQERVEQFF.